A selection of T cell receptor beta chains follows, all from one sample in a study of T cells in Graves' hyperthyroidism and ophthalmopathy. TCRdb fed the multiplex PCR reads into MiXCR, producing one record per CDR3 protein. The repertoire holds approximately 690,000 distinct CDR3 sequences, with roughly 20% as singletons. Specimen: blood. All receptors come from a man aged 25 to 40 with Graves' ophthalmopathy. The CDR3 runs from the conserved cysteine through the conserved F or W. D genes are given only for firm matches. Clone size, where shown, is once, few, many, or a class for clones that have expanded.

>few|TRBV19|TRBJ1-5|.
TGTGCCAGTATGGGTCAGGGCGAAAAGCCCCAGCATTTT
CASMGQGEKPQHF
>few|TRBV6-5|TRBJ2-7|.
TGTGCCAGCAGTTATGGGTCGGGGAATCTCGTTAGAGAGCAGTACTTC
CASSYGSGNLVREQYF
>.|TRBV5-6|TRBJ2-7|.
TGTGCCAGCAGCTTAGAACAGAGCGAGCAGTACTTC
CASSLEQSEQYF
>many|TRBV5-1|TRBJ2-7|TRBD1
TGCGCCAGCAGCACGGGACAGGGTTCCACCTACGAGCAGTACTTC
CASSTGQGSTYEQYF
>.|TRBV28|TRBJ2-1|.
TGTGCCAGCAGTTTTGGGGCCCACCGGGATGAGCAGTTCTTC
CASSFGAHRDEQFF
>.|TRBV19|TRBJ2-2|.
TGTGCCAGTAGTCTAGAAAACCCTTTGGGGACACTTAACACCGGGGAGCTGTTTTTT
CASSLENPLGTLNTGELFF
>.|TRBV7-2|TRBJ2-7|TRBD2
TGTGCCAGCAGCACACTCTATCTCTTAGCGGGAGGCACGGAGGGATTCTACGAGCAGTACTTC
CASSTLYLLAGGTEGFYEQYF
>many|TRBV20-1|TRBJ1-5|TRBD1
TGCAGTGCCAGGGGGCTAGGGCAGCCCCAGCATTTT
CSARGLGQPQHF
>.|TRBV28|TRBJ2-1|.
TGTGCCAGCAGTGCCCCTGGGGTTTACAATGAGCAGTTCTTC
CASSAPGVYNEQFF
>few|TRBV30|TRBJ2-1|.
TGTGCCTGGAGTACGAGCTCCTACAATGAGCAGTTCTTC
CAWSTSSYNEQFF
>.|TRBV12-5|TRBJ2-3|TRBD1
TGTGCTAGTGGTCCGGAATACGTTGGACAGGGCCCAGATACGCAGTATTTT
CASGPEYVGQGPDTQYF
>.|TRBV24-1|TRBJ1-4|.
TGTGCCACCAGTGATCCCGGGAGAGAAAAACTGTTTTTT
CATSDPGREKLFF
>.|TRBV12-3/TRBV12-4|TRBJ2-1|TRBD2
TGTGCCAGCAGTTTCTTTAGCGGGGTATACAATGAGCAGTTCTTC
CASSFFSGVYNEQFF
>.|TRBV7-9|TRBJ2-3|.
TGTGCCAGCAGCAAGAGACAGCGCACTAACACAGATACGCAGTATTTT
CASSKRQRTNTDTQYF
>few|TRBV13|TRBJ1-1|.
TGTGCCAGCAGCTTAGGCCGGACGGCCAACCTGAACACTGAAGCTTTCTTT
CASSLGRTANLNTEAFF
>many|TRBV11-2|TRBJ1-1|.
TGTGCCAGCAGCTTAGATCCGGGGGGGTCGGACACTGAAGCTTTCTTT
CASSLDPGGSDTEAFF
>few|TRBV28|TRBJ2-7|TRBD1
TGTGCCAGCATCCGGGACAGGCCCTACGAGCAGTACTTC
CASIRDRPYEQYF
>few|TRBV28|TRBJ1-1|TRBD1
TGTGCCAGCAGCGTACAGGGGGCGAACACTGAAGCTTTCTTT
CASSVQGANTEAFF
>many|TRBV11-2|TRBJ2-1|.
TGTGCCAGCAGCTTAGATGTCGCAGATGAGCAGTTCTTC
CASSLDVADEQFF
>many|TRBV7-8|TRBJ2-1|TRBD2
TGTGCCAGCAGCTTATTGACGGGAGGCCCCGGCAATGAGCAGTTCTTC
CASSLLTGGPGNEQFF
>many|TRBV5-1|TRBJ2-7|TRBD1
TGCGCCAGCAGCATGACAGGGGACTCCTACGAGCAGTACTTC
CASSMTGDSYEQYF
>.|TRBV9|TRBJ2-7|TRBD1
TGTGCCAGCAGCACCAGTCCCGGGACAGGGTCTCCCGAGCAGTACTTC
CASSTSPGTGSPEQYF
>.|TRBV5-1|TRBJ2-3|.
TGCGCCAGCAGCCGGGAGCTCGCCTCCGATACGCAGTATTTT
CASSRELASDTQYF
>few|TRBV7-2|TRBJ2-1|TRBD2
TGTGCCAGCAGCTTAGCCAGCGGGAGAGAGAGTAGTTATGAGCAGTTCTTC
CASSLASGRESSYEQFF
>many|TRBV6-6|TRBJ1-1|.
TGTGCCAGCAGTTACTCTTCTGGTGGGGCTTTCTTT
CASSYSSGGAFF
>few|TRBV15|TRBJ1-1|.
TGTGCCACCAGCAGAGATCCCGCGGGTTCTGAAGCTTTCTTT
CATSRDPAGSEAFF
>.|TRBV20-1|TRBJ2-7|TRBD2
TGCAGTGCTAGGGGACTAGCGGTTTCCTACGAGCAGTACTTC
CSARGLAVSYEQYF
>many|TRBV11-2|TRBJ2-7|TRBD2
TGTGCCAGCAGCTTGCAAGGACTAGCGGGCGCCTACGAGCAGTACTTC
CASSLQGLAGAYEQYF
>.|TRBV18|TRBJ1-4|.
TGTGCCAGCTCGAGCGGGACCCACGCTAATGAAAAACTGTTTTTT
CASSSGTHANEKLFF
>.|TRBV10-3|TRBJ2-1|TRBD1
TGTGCCATCAGTCTACCGGGACAGGGCTCCAATGAGCAGTTCTTC
CAISLPGQGSNEQFF
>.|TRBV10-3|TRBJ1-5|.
TGTGCCATCAGTGAGTCCGTGGACAGCAATCAGCCCCAGCATTTT
CAISESVDSNQPQHF
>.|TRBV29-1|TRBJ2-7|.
TGCAGCGTTGAAGTGGGCACTAGCTCGTCCTACGAGCAGTACTTC
CSVEVGTSSSYEQYF
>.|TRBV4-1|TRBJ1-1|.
TGCGCCAGCAGCCAACTACCTACGCTGGACACTGAAGCTTTCTTT
CASSQLPTLDTEAFF
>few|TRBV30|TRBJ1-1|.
TGTGCCTGGACACGAGGGGCAGGGGACATCATGAACACTGAAGCTTTCTTT
CAWTRGAGDIMNTEAFF
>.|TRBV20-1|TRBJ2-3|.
TGCAGTGCCCGGGGCGGGGTCACAGATACGCAGTATTTT
CSARGGVTDTQYF
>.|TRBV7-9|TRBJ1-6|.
TGTGCCAGCAGCTTAGGGGGTCTATACGCACCCCTCCACTTT
CASSLGGLYAPLHF
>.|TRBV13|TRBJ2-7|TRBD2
TGTGCCAGCAGCTTAAGCGGGGGCCTGGGCTCCTACGAGCAGTACTTC
CASSLSGGLGSYEQYF
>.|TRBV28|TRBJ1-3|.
TGTGCCTGCAGATCCGGCGCCAGAAACACCATATATTTT
CACRSGARNTIYF
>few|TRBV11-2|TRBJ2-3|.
TGTGCCAGCAGCTTTCAAGCCGGGAGTGGGGTTAGCGATACGCAGTATTTT
CASSFQAGSGVSDTQYF
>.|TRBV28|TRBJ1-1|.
TGTGCCAGCCAATCGGGACAAAAAATCGAAGCTTTCTTT
CASQSGQKIEAFF
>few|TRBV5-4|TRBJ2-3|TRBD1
TGTGCCAGCAGCCTGGACAGGGGGACTAATACGCAGTATTTT
CASSLDRGTNTQYF